This paragraph covers one T cell receptor (beta chain) sequence. At least ten counts were recorded for this clonotype. Its antigen remains unidentified. No quality values exist for individual bases; no much larger clone is one base distant. The treatment or condition label on this specimen signifies: allogeneic hematopoietic cell transplantation with graft depleted of TCRalphabeta T cells and CD19 B cells. The transplant recipients were children given TCRalphabeta/CD19-depleted allogeneic hematopoietic cell grafts. The library was built by means of PCR. TCRdb names Illumina HiSeq 2500 as the instrument used. Molecular barcoding was employed in the preparation of TCR libraries, with unique molecular identifiers being used to normalize TCRbeta repertoire quantification. TCRdb's own reprocessing of the public reads used fastp at Q25 and MiXCR and kept productive beta chains. Entries that share a CDR3 protein sequence are merged under the most common genes and DNA. This sample comprises approximately 290,000 distinct CDR3 sequences, roughly 11% of them detected only once. 20% to 25% of the sample goes to the ten largest clones.

This sample is drawn from a study of T-cell reconstitution after alpha-beta-depleted transplantation in children (TCRdb year 2016). Background for the entire study: Using TCR repertoire profiling, the study followed T-cell immune reconstitution in a quantitative way in children after TCRalphabeta/CD19-depleted allogeneic hematopoietic cell transplantation. Paper-wide results and their limitations: The high TCRbeta diversity at day 60 in some patients was ascribed to recipient T cells and intrathymic progenitors that had survived conditioning. The apparently early alphabetaT-cell count recovery about two months after transplant was reportedly dependent on only several hundred rapidly expanded clones derived from non-depleted graft cells. The frequencies of hyperexpanded clones fell over the following months, and after one year, T-cell counts and TCRbeta diversity were mostly attributed to newly produced T cells.

This clonotype was obtained from a male patient aged 2-10 years who had a stem cell transplant for chronic granulomatous disease, so the T cells may come from the graft donor. The sample here was peripheral blood, taken 180 days after TCRalphabeta/CD19-depleted stem cell transplant.

The sequenced DNA: TGTGCCAGCAGTCTAGCGGCGAGCTCCTACAATGAGCAGTTCTTC. The translation is CASSLAASSYNEQFF. The V and J segments used are TRBV27 and TRBJ2-1, with 7 central nucleotides matching TRBD2. The germline V gene (reference sequence) supplies CDR1 MNHEY and CDR2 SMNVEV. Relative to germline, V is missing 5 bases and J is missing 0 bases, with 4 bases of the junction outside any gene match. The cysteine opens and the phenylalanine closes a CDR3 of 15 amino acids. The read is trimmed to its CDR3 DNA, 45 bases read in frame from base 1.